The following is a T cell receptor beta chain sequence with its context. There is no known antigen for this receptor. Nothing much larger sits one base from this clone, and base qualities are not available. The CDR3 sequence holds 13 residues, the cysteine and phenylalanine included. The entry retains the CDR3 DNA only, 39 bases that are in frame from base 1. Trimming takes 0 bases from V and 8 bases from J, and the germline ends sit 11 bases apart. Sequences GTSNPN (CDR1) and SVGIG (CDR2) are obtained from the germline V gene (reference sequence). Using the deep immunoSEQ assay, TCR CDR3 regions were amplified from genomic DNA by multiplex PCR. Extracted genomic DNA from each cell subset was spread evenly across all wells of several immunoSEQ 96-well plates, with each plate serving as a replicate. For sorted subsets, approximately 0.2 ug of genomic DNA, equivalent to about 30,000 T cell genomes, went into each replicate PCR. Purified libraries were quantified with a Qubit 3.0 fluorometer, sized on a Bioanalyzer 2100, and re-quantified with the KAPA Library Quantification kit. Each immunoSEQ 96-well plate was sequenced on its own single-read 150-cycle Illumina NextSeq 550 flow cell. Per the original workflow: Because the immunoSEQ output included only junctional sequences and no quality scores, the filtering could not be the same as the filtering used for full-length reads. To assign V/J genes and CDR3, sequences were annotated using PyIR, a Python wrapper for IgBLAST v1.9, with IMGT germline references. Any read was removed if the V/J assignment was weak (E-value above 1e-6), the CDR3 was missing, or the read contained stop codons, out-of-frame junctions, or ambiguous translated residues. V3J clonotypes were defined by identical inferred V gene, J gene, and CDR3 amino acid sequence. Percentage overlap between repertoires was computed as shared unique clonotypes divided by the size of the smaller repertoire. Three approaches were used to assess repertoire richness: RTK rarefaction, the Chao1 estimator, and Recon v2.1 estimates of unobserved clonotypes. For all TCRbeta clonotypes obtained by the gDNA method from several donors, generation probabilities were computed with OLGA. TCRdb holds this immuneACCESS table with in-frame rearrangements only. Some clones are missing; in checked studies, unresolved V genes explain under half, and the rest has no known cause. D and trimming come from the DNA, and the V and J calls and clone size come from that table. Across this sample there are approximately 2.5 million clones, with around nine tenths seen only once. Together, the top ten hold under 0.15% of the sample.

This record belongs to a study of shared clonotypes between healthy human individuals (dated by TCRdb to the early 2020s). About the full investigation: A couple of women and three men aged 18 to 49 years were included in the cohort. For each donor, three plates each were used for CD4 naive and CD4 memory, two plates were used for CD8 naive, and one plate was used for CD8 memory. Blood TCR repertoires of a handful of healthy adults were deeply sequenced to estimate repertoire size and the extent of clonotype sharing between individuals. To increase sequencing depth and limit assay-specific biases, different laboratories used diverse techniques to prepare libraries and sequence TCR repertoires. Between about 0.85 and 10 billion PBMCs per donor were obtained by leukapheresis. The paper as a whole reports these results and caveats: Across a handful of donors, roughly 5.1% of naive CD4, more than 3% of naive CD8, roughly 2.3% of memory CD4, and roughly 0.41% of memory CD8 clonotypes were shared. Higher generation probabilities were observed for clonotypes shared by all four sorted-subset donors than for non-shared clonotypes. Naive subsets generally had larger estimated clonotype richness than memory subsets. Pairwise subsampling indicated that sequencing depth was expected to affect the degree of clonotype sharing among donors. Rarefaction of sorted-subset datasets indicated incomplete sequencing despite the large sequencing depth. Sampling was restricted to blood, and TCR repertoires in tissue are likely to differ from TCR repertoires in blood. Because the study included a small number of donors, the genetic and exposure-history diversity represented was limited.

Healthy HIV-negative adults with no recently reported acute infections or vaccinations were included as donors. All donors were Caucasian adults living in Nashville, Tennessee, USA. CD4+ T cells were enriched by magnetic negative selection; naive cells were then positively selected on CD45RA, and the negative fraction formed the memory subset. Blood was obtained by leukapheresis, after which PBMCs were separated by Ficoll-Histopaque density gradient centrifugation and cryopreserved in liquid nitrogen vapor phase. Analytical flow cytometry was used to check the purity and quantity of each magnetically sorted T cell population. From each sorted fraction, genomic DNA was isolated and quantified by UV absorbance on a Nanodrop 2000c.

This clonotype originated in a man younger than 35 in good health. The chain joins TRBV30 to TRBJ2-1; TRBD1 might be the D gene, on 5 matching bases. The material sequenced was naive CD4+ T cells sorted from blood. In the paper's terms, the cell subset or site label means: CD45RA+ positively selected. CDR3 region: CAWSVSGYDEQFF. The nucleotide sequence is given as TGTGCCTGGAGTGTATCAGGGTACGATGAGCAGTTCTTC.